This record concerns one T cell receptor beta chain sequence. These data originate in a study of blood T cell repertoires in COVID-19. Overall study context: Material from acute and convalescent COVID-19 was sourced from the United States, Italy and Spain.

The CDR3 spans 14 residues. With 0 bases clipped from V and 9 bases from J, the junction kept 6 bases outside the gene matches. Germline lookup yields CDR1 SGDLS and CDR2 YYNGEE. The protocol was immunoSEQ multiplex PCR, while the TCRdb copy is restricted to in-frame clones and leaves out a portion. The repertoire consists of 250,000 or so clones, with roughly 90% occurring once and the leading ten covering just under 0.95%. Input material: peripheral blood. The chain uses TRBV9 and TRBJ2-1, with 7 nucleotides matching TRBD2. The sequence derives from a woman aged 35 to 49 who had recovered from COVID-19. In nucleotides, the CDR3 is TGTGCCAGCAGCGTAGAAGGCGGGAGCATTGAGCAGTTCTTC. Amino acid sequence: CASSVEGGSIEQFF.